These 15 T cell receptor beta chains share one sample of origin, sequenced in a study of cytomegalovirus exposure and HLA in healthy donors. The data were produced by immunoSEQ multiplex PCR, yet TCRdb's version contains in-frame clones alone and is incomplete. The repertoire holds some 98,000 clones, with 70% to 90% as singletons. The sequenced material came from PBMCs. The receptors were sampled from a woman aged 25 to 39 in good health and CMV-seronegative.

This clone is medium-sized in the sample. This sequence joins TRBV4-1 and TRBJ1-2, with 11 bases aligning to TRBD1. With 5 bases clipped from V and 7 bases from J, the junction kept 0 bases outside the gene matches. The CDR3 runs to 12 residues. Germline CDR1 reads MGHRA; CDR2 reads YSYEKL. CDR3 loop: CASSGQGAGYTF. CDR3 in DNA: TGCGCCAGCAGCGGACAGGGGGCTGGCTACACCTTC.

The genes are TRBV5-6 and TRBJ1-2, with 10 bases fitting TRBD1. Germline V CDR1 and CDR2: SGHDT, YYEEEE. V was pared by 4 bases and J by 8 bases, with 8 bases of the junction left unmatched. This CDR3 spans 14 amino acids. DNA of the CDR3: TGTGCCAGCAGCCGGCCCCCGGGACAGGGGGGCTACACCTTC. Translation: CASSRPPGQGGYTF.

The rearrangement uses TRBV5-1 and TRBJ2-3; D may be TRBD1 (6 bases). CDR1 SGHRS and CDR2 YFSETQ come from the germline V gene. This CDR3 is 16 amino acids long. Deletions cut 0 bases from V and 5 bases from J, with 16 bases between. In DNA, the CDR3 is TGCGCCAGCAGCTTGGCCAAGACAGGTTGGATAGATACGCAGTATTTT. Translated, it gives CASSLAKTGWIDTQYF. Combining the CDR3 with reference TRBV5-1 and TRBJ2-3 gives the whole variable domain KAGVTQTPRYLIKTRGQQVTLSCSPISGHRSVSWYQQTPGQGLQFLFEYFSETQRNKGNFPGRFSGRQFSNSRSEMNVSTLELGDSALYLCASSLAKTGWIDTQYFGPGTRLTVL.

In nucleotides, the CDR3 is TGTGCCAGCAGTTTACAGGGGGCTAACTATGGCTACACCTTC. Translating gives CASSLQGANYGYTF. V gene TRBV2 combines with J gene TRBJ1-2; 8 bases fit TRBD1. Per germline, CDR1 SNHLY and CDR2 FYNNEI. The CDR3 loop spans 14 amino acids. The J segment lost 0 bases and the V segment lost 5 bases, leaving 2 bases of the junction unmatched.

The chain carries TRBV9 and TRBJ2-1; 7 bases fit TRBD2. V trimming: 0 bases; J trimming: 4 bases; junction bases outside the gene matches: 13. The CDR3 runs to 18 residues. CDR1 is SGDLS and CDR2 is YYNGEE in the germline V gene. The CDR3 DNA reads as TGTGCCAGCAGCGTAGCCCCGGCCCCTAGCGGCACTTACAATGAGCAGTTCTTC. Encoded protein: CASSVAPAPSGTYNEQFF.

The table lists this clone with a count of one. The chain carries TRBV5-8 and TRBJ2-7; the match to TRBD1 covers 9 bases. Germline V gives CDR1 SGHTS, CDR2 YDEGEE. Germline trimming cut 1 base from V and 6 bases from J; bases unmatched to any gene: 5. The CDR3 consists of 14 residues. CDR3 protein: CASSLYRGRSEQYF. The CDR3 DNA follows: TGTGCCAGCAGCTTGTACAGGGGGCGAAGCGAGCAGTACTTC.

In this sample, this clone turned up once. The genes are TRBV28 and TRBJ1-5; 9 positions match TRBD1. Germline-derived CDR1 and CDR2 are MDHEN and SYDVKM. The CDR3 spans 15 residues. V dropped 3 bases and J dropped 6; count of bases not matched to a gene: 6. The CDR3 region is CASSFFGTGSQPQHF. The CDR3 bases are TGTGCCAGCAGTTTTTTTGGGACAGGGAGTCAGCCCCAGCATTTT.

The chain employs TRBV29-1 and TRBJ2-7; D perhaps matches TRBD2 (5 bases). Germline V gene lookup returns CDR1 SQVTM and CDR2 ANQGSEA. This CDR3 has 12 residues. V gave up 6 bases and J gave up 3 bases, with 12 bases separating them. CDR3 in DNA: TGCAGCGTACAATCGGGGATCTACGAGCAGTACTTC. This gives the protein CSVQSGIYEQYF.

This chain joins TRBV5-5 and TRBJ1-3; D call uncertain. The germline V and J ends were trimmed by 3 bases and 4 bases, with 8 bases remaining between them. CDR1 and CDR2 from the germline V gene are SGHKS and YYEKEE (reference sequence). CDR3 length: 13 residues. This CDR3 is CASSSTVGNTIYF. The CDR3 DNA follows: TGTGCCAGCAGCTCGACTGTGGGAAACACCATATATTTT.

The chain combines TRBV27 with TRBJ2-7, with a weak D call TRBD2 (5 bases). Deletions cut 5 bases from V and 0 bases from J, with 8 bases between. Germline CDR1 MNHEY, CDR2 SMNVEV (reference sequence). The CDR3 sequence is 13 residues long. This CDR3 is CASSTGYSYEQYF. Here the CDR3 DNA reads TGTGCCAGCAGTACGGGGTACTCCTACGAGCAGTACTTC.

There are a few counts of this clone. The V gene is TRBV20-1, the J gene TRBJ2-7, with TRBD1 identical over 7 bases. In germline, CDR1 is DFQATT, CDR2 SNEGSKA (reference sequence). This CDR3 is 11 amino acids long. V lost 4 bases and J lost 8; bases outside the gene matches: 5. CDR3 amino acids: CSATDREQQYF. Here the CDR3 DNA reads TGCAGTGCTACCGACAGGGAGCAGCAGTACTTC.

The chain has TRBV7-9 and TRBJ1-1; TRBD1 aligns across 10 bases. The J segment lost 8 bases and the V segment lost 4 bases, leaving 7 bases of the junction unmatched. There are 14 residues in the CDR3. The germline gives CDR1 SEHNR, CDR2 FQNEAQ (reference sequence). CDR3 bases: TGTGCCAGCAGCTCGACAGGGGGCGCAGAAGAAGCTTTCTTT. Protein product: CASSSTGGAEEAFF.

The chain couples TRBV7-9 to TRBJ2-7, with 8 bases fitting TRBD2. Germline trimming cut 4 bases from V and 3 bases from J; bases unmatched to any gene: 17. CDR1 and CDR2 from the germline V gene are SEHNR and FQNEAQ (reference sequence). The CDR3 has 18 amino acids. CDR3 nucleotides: TGTGCCAGCAGCTCCTCGACCGGGGGGGGAGTGGAGGTCTACGAGCAGTACTTC. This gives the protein CASSSSTGGGVEVYEQYF.

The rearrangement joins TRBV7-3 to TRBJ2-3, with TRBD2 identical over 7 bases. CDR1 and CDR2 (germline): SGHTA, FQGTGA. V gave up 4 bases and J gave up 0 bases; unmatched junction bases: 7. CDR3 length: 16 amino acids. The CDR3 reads CASSSPLGGSTDTQYF. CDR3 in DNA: TGTGCCAGCAGCTCACCCCTGGGGGGGAGCACAGATACGCAGTATTTT.

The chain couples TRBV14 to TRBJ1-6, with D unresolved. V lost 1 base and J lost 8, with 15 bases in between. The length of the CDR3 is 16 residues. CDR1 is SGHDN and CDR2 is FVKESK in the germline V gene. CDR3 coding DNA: TGTGCCAGCAGCCAAGGGAGGTCCGGGTCAGATTCACCCCTCCACTTT. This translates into CASSQGRSGSDSPLHF.